The text below deals with one TCR beta chain. These data belong to a study of blood T cell repertoires in COVID-19. Study background: T cells, B-cell-depleted T cells, or PBMCs provided the cDNA or gDNA that served as material.

Original methodology: Amplifying reference gene primers gave estimates of nucleated cell counts. Profiling relied on immunoSEQ multiplex PCR, and the TCRdb table lists in-frame clones only, not all of them. The V and J calls and clone size are taken from that table; D and trimming were inferred from the DNA. The sample lists nearly 90,000 clones; around 90% were seen once. Per germline, CDR1 SEHNR and CDR2 FQNEAQ (reference sequence). J gave up 5 bases and V 5 bases, and 8 bases lay outside the gene matches. The CDR3 is made up of 15 amino acids. The genes are TRBV7-9 and TRBJ1-5, with 8 bases matching TRBD1. The source is a man at least 80 years old with acute or convalescent COVID-19. The sample consisted of peripheral blood. DNA of the CDR3: TGTGCCAGCAGCCTCGCGGGACAGGCGGATCAGCCCCAGCATTTT. It specifies CASSLAGQADQPQHF.